This T cell receptor (beta chain) derives from a study of OX40 agonist ivuxolimab in advanced cancers. Across the study: Therapy given before enrollment (anti-PD-1, anti-PD-L1 or anti-CTLA-4) was allowed, and 30% to 50% had some.

This CDR3 has 15 residues. Germline CDR1 and CDR2: MDHEN and SYDVKM. V lost 6 bases and J lost 2, with 14 bases in between. Profiled with immunoSEQ multiplex PCR; TCRdb holds only in-frame clones, not every one. Of roughly 16,000 clones listed, 73% are singletons. Study outcomes and limitations: Specificity for antigen went undetermined in the expanded peripheral T cells.

Turning to this clone: What it binds is unknown.

The clonotype comes from an adult with an advanced solid tumor such as melanoma, head and neck, liver or kidney cancer. Sample: CD4+ or CD8+ T cells sorted from blood, taken in a trial of the OX40 agonist ivuxolimab. This sequence joins TRBV28 and TRBJ2-1, with D tentatively TRBD1 (7 bases). The CDR3, as DNA: TGTGCCAGCAGCTTAACAGGGGAGGCCTACAATGAGCAGTTCTTC. Residues: CASSLTGEAYNEQFF.